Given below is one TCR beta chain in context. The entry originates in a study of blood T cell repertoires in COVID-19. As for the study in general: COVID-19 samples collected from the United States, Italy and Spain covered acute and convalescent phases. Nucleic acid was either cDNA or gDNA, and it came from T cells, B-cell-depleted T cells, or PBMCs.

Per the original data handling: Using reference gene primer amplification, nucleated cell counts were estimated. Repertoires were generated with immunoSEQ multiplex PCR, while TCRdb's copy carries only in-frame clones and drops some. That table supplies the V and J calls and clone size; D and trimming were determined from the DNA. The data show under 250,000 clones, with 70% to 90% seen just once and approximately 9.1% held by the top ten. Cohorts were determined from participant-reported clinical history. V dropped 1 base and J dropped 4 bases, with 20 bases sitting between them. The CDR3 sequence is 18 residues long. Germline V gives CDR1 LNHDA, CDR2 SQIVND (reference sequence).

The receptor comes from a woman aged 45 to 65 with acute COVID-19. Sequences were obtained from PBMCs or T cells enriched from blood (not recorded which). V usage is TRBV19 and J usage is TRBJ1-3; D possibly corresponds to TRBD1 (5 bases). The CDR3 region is CASSIGPVGAARGNTIYF. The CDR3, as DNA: TGTGCCAGTAGTATAGGCCCGGTAGGGGCGGCTCGGGGAAACACCATATATTTT.